This entry lists 17 T cell receptor beta chains sequenced from one sample in a study of T cell changes during pregnancy in multiple sclerosis. Clones were sequenced by immunoSEQ multiplex PCR, and TCRdb holds only the in-frame ones, with some missing. This repertoire shows more than 15,000 clones, 80% to 90% found once; its top ten account for around 7.5%. This sample comprised CD8+ T cells from peripheral blood mononuclear cells, obtained in the second trimester of pregnancy. These receptors were taken from a female donor in good health, enrolled as a control in a pregnancy study.

The chain is built from TRBV6-5 and TRBJ2-7, with D perhaps matching TRBD2 (6 bases). The germline V gene has CDR1 MNHEY and CDR2 SVGAGI. The V end lost 5 bases, the J end lost 4 bases, and 18 bases lay between the germline ends. This CDR3 contains 15 residues. CDR3 nucleotides: TGTGCCAGCAGTCAAAACAGCCTGGGAGGTTACGAGCAGTACTTC. Translation: CASSQNSLGGYEQYF.

This chain's CDR3 is CASSLQAGGKNIQYF. In DNA, the CDR3 is TGTGCCAGCAGCTTACAAGCGGGAGGGAAAAACATTCAGTACTTC. This sequence joins TRBV11-2 and TRBJ2-4, with 10 bases matching TRBD2. The germline CDR1 and CDR2 sequences are SGHAT and FQNNGV. The CDR3 covers 15 residues. The V gene end was trimmed by 2 bases and the J gene end by 4 bases; junction bases not matched to a gene: 2.

Of note for this clone: One junction end disagrees with the germline gene, perhaps due to a read error. The sample carries other DNA sequences with the same CDR3. The V and J genes are TRBV9 and TRBJ2-7; D is possibly TRBD2 (6 bases). Germline V gene lookup returns CDR1 SGDLS and CDR2 YYNGEE. The CDR3 has 17 residues. The CDR3 sequence is CASSPLNLAGPATEQYF. CDR3 coding DNA: TGCGCCAGCAGCCCCCTCAACCTCGCGGGACCCGCAACCGAGCAGTACTTC.

The genes are TRBV27 and TRBJ2-3; the D is unclear. The V end was cut by 3 bases, the J end by 0 bases, with 16 bases between. This CDR3 spans 17 amino acids. CDR1 and CDR2 from the germline V gene are MNHEY and SMNVEV (reference sequence). The CDR3 DNA sequence: TGTGCCAGCAGTTTGCTCGCGGAAAGATCTAGCACAGATACGCAGTATTTT. Translating gives CASSLLAERSSTDTQYF.

The rearrangement uses TRBV11-2 and TRBJ1-2, with 9 bases fitting TRBD1. Unmatched junction bases numbered 3, after V lost 5 bases and J lost 5 bases. Germline lookup yields CDR1 SGHAT and CDR2 FQNNGV. The CDR3 runs to 13 residues. CDR3 residues: CASSAGTGYGYTF. The CDR3 DNA follows: TGTGCCAGCAGCGCAGGGACAGGGTATGGCTACACCTTC.

The chain has TRBV7-9 and TRBJ2-5, with D perhaps matching TRBD1 (6 bases). Germline CDR1 and CDR2: SEHNR and FQNEAQ (reference sequence). V lost 0 bases and J 4 bases, leaving 15 bases between the germline ends. The CDR3 extends over 16 amino acids. The CDR3 DNA reads as TGTGCCAGCAGCTTAGCGCAGGGGATCCTGGTAGAGACCCAGTACTTC. This sequence encodes CASSLAQGILVETQYF.

The chain employs TRBV4-1 and TRBJ1-5, with unresolved D. Germline V gene data show CDR1 as MGHRA and CDR2 as YSYEKL. V was trimmed by 0 bases and J by 4 bases, leaving 10 bases between them. There are 15 residues in the CDR3. Here the CDR3 reads CASSQDGLANQPQHF. For the CDR3, the DNA is TGCGCCAGCAGCCAAGATGGCCTGGCTAATCAGCCCCAGCATTTT.

Here the CDR3 DNA reads TGTGCCAGCAGCGAAGGGACAGACTACGAGCAGTACTTC. Protein product: CASSEGTDYEQYF. The rearrangement uses TRBV5-4 and TRBJ2-7; 7 nucleotides align to TRBD1. Germline CDR1 reads SGHNT; CDR2 reads YYREEE (reference sequence). This CDR3 region has 13 residues. V trimming: 4 bases; J trimming: 3 bases; junction bases outside the gene matches: 4. The full variable domain, its missing parts supplied by reference TRBV5-4 and TRBJ2-7, is ETGVTQSPTHLIKTRGQQVTLRCSSQSGHNTVSWYQQALGQGPQFIFQYYREEENGRGNFPPRFSGLQFPNYSSELNVNALELDDSALYLCASSEGTDYEQYFGPGTRLTVT.

The chain recombines TRBV9 with TRBJ2-7, with D maybe TRBD1 (6 bases). Trimming left V 4 bases short and J 3 bases short, with 17 bases between. The CDR3 has 15 residues. Per germline, CDR1 SGDLS and CDR2 YYNGEE. CDR3: CASSTERDTFYEQYF. Written as DNA, the CDR3 is TGTGCCAGCAGCACGGAACGGGACACTTTCTACGAGCAGTACTTC.

The chain has TRBV20-1 and TRBJ2-1; D remains unclear. This CDR3 spans 11 amino acids. Germline CDR1 and CDR2: DFQATT and SNEGSKA (reference sequence). V was cut by 5 bases and J by 6 bases, with 8 bases left in between. The CDR3 spells CSAEHANEQFF. The CDR3 DNA reads as TGCAGTGCTGAGCATGCCAATGAGCAGTTCTTC.

The J gene is TRBJ1-6, the V gene TRBV5-1; TRBD1 is a possible D gene (6 bases). V was trimmed by 4 bases and J by 5 bases, leaving 13 bases between them. This CDR3 contains 15 residues. Germline values: CDR1 SGHRS, CDR2 YFSETQ. The CDR3 bases are TGCGCCAGCAGCCTGGGGGACACCCATAATTCACCCCTCCACTTT. Protein sequence: CASSLGDTHNSPLHF.

The chain couples TRBV19 to TRBJ2-1; 7 bases align to TRBD2. This CDR3 comprises 14 residues. The ends lost 3 bases at V and 8 bases at J; junction bases unmatched: 7. From germline, CDR1 is LNHDA and CDR2 SQIVND (reference sequence). CDR3 in amino acids: CASSMVSGWDEQFF. The CDR3 nucleotides are TGTGCCAGTAGTATGGTTAGCGGGTGGGATGAGCAGTTCTTC.

The chain couples TRBV4-1 to TRBJ1-1, with D perhaps TRBD1 (5 bases). CDR1 is MGHRA and CDR2 is YSYEKL in the germline V gene. The CDR3 is 13 amino acids. The ends were cut back, 0 bases at V and 12 bases at J, with 14 bases in the middle. For the CDR3, the DNA is TGCGCCAGCAGCCAAGATAGTCGCAGGGCTCCTTTCTTT. Translating gives CASSQDSRRAPFF.

The chain carries TRBV2 and TRBJ1-1; a possible D gene is TRBD1 (6 bases). CDR1 SNHLY and CDR2 FYNNEI come from the germline V gene. The CDR3 spans 11 residues. Trimming shortened V by 6 bases and J by 9 bases, and 11 bases separated the two germline ends. In DNA, the CDR3 is TGTGCCAGCAGGGACAGCACCAAAGCTTTCTTT. The encoded protein is CASRDSTKAFF.

V and J are TRBV5-8 and TRBJ2-7; 7 nucleotides line up with TRBD1. There are 15 residues in the CDR3. Looked up from germline, CDR1 is SGHTS and CDR2 is YDEGEE. V was pared by 0 bases and J by 3 bases, with 6 bases of the junction left unmatched. The DNA for the CDR3 is TGTGCCAGCAGCTTGGGTTTGGGGACAGACTACGAGCAGTACTTC. Residues: CASSLGLGTDYEQYF.

This sequence joins TRBV7-9 and TRBJ2-1; 13 positions match TRBD2. In germline, CDR1 is SEHNR, CDR2 FQNEAQ (reference sequence). V gave up 5 bases and J gave up 14 bases; unmatched junction bases: 3. The CDR3 spans 12 residues. CDR3 nucleotides: TGTGCCAGCAGCCTCGGACTAGCGGGGGAGTTCTTC. Its translation: CASSLGLAGEFF.

V and J are TRBV5-4 and TRBJ2-5; 7 nucleotides agree with TRBD2. Per germline, CDR1 SGHNT and CDR2 YYREEE (reference sequence). This CDR3 is built from 14 residues. CDR3 sequence: CAPGVWGGGETQYF. The CDR3 DNA sequence: TGTGCTCCGGGTGTCTGGGGGGGTGGAGAGACCCAGTACTTC.